The next 32 T cell receptor beta chains were all read from a single sample in a study of blood T cells in healthy people across ages. A second PCR, run for about 6 to 11 cycles, used a sample-barcoded 5' primer plus a J-beta primer mix. TCRdb reprocessed the 5' RACE reads with MiXCR, giving one entry per CDR3 protein. The profile covers some 940,000 distinct CDR3 sequences, with 25% to 35% appearing a single time and roughly 10% taken by the ten largest. These data also featured in a second study, about T cells of mothers and their children.

The sequenced sample was blood. The receptors derive from a woman aged 35 to 49 in good health.

This clonotype was recorded a few times. V gene TRBV3-1 combines with J gene TRBJ1-2; D is undetermined. The germline V and J ends were trimmed by 1 base and 6 bases, with 6 bases remaining between them. Germline values: CDR1 LGHDT, CDR2 YNNKEL (reference sequence). This CDR3 region has 12 residues. The CDR3: CASSQVADGYTF. Here the CDR3 DNA reads TGTGCCAGCAGCCAAGTTGCTGATGGCTACACCTTC.

This rearrangement joins TRBV20-1 to TRBJ1-1, with D unresolved. The CDR3 has 12 amino acids. From germline, CDR1 is DFQATT and CDR2 SNEGSKA (reference sequence). In nucleotides, the CDR3 is TGCACGATCGAGGACCTGAACACTGAAGCTTTCTTT. It specifies CTIEDLNTEAFF.

V and J are TRBV20-1 and TRBJ2-3; D possibly corresponds to TRBD2 (6 bases). Trimming removed 5 bases from V and 1 base from J, with 10 bases in between. The germline V gene has CDR1 DFQATT and CDR2 SNEGSKA (reference sequence). This CDR3 has 13 residues. CDR3 in DNA: TGCAGTGCTGGGGACTCTCGCACAGATACGCAGTATTTT. Residues: CSAGDSRTDTQYF.

The chain employs TRBV12-3 or TRBV12-4 and TRBJ2-3; TRBD2 matches 8 bases. The trim removed 5 bases at V and 3 bases at J, leaving 10 bases unmatched. The CDR3 totals 16 residues. The CDR3: CASSPRGLVGTDTQYF. CDR3 DNA sequence: TGTGCCAGCAGTCCGCGGGGACTAGTGGGGACAGATACGCAGTATTTT.

This clonotype was recorded a few times. In DNA form, the CDR3 reads TGTGCCAGCAGCCAAGATGGGACTAGCGGGTGGGGGGAGCAGTTCTTC. This gives the protein CASSQDGTSGWGEQFF. The chain couples TRBV4-2 to TRBJ2-1; 12 positions agree with TRBD2. Germline-derived CDR1 and CDR2 are LGHNA and YNFKEQ. The CDR3 totals 16 residues. V was clipped by 0 bases and J by 10 bases; unmatched bases: 7.

Comment on this clonotype: A much larger clone sits a single nucleotide away, making a read error possible. The rearrangement uses TRBV7-3 and TRBJ1-6; TRBD1 is a possible D gene (5 bases). Germline lookup yields CDR1 SGHTA and CDR2 FQGTGA. This CDR3 contains 15 residues. The CDR3 DNA sequence: TGTGCCAGCAGCTTACGAGACAGACCCTCCTCACCCCCCCACTTT. Translation gives CASSLRDRPSSPPHF.

This clonotype has a handful of counts. The gene calls are TRBV7-9 and TRBJ1-1; D unclear. V was clipped by 6 bases and J by 7 bases, with 9 bases between them. The germline V gene has CDR1 SEHNR and CDR2 FQNEAQ (reference sequence). This CDR3 is 11 amino acids long. The CDR3 loop reads CASSSIIEAFF. As DNA, the CDR3 is TGTGCCAGCAGTTCCATTATTGAAGCTTTCTTT.

This rearrangement joins TRBV7-6 to TRBJ2-7, with 7 bases identical to TRBD1. The germline V gene has CDR1 SGHVS and CDR2 FNYEAQ. J lost 6 bases, V lost 2 bases, and 7 bases had no gene match. The CDR3 is made up of 14 amino acids. The CDR3 coding sequence is TGTGCCAGCAGCTTAATTGCGGACAGGAGCGAGCAGTACTTC. It yields the protein CASSLIADRSEQYF. Variable domain in full (rest from reference TRBV7-6 and TRBJ2-7): GAGVSQSPRYKVTKRGQDVALRCDPISGHVSLYWYRQALGQGPEFLTYFNYEAQQDKSGLPNDRFSAERPEGSISTLTIQRTEQRDSAMYRCASSLIADRSEQYFGPGTRLTVT.

This clonotype was counted many times. The chain links TRBV5-1 to TRBJ2-7; D remains ambiguous. V shed 0 bases and J shed 2 bases, with 9 bases lying between them. The CDR3 totals 14 residues. Per germline, CDR1 SGHRS and CDR2 YFSETQ. CDR3 sequence: CASSLEAGTYEQYF. The CDR3, as DNA: TGCGCCAGCAGCTTGGAGGCAGGCACCTACGAGCAGTACTTC.

The table lists this clonotype with a few counts. A much larger clone is a single base away; this may be a read error. V gene TRBV18 combines with J gene TRBJ2-3, with 7 bases that match TRBD2. Germline loops: CDR1 KGHSH, CDR2 LQKENI. The CDR3 has 15 amino acids. V shed 3 bases, J shed 4 bases, and the junction held 7 bases outside the gene matches. CDR3 nucleotides: TGTGCCAGCTCACCGACGGGGGGAAGCGCAGATACGCAGTATTTT. It yields the protein CASSPTGGSADTQYF.

The chain uses TRBV6-2 or TRBV6-3 and TRBJ1-2; D is unclear. Germline assignment: CDR1 MNHEY and CDR2 SVGEGT. V was clipped by 7 bases and J by 4 bases, with 22 bases between them. The CDR3 has 16 amino acids. The CDR3 spells CASKPVGPGRSYGYTF. CDR3 in DNA: TGTGCCAGCAAACCAGTCGGCCCGGGCAGGAGCTATGGCTACACCTTC.

This clonotype has ten or more counts. This chain joins TRBV10-3 and TRBJ2-2; no clear D gene. The germline V gene has CDR1 ENHRY and CDR2 SYGVKD. The V end lost 6 bases, the J end lost 0 bases, and 8 bases lay between the germline ends. The CDR3 loop spans 14 amino acids. This CDR3 is CAIRPTPNTGELFF. In DNA, the CDR3 is TGTGCCATCAGACCGACACCGAACACCGGGGAGCTGTTTTTT.

This clonotype was detected many times. V usage is TRBV20-1 and J usage is TRBJ2-3, with D possibly being TRBD1 (6 bases). Trimming removed 7 bases from V and 2 bases from J, with 19 bases in between. Germline V gives CDR1 DFQATT, CDR2 SNEGSKA (reference sequence). The CDR3 spans 15 residues. Here the CDR3 DNA reads TGCAGTGTAGCCCGGACGGGACACCTCACAGATACGCAGTATTTT. This gives the protein CSVARTGHLTDTQYF.

This chain joins TRBV5-1 and TRBJ2-3; TRBD2 aligns across 11 bases. V shed 0 bases and J 5 bases; nucleotides not matched to a gene: 5. CDR3 length: 16 residues. Looked up from germline, CDR1 is SGHRS and CDR2 is YFSETQ. The CDR3, as DNA: TGCGCCAGCAGCTTGGGGTCTAGCGGGGGGTTAGATACGCAGTATTTT. Residues: CASSLGSSGGLDTQYF.

The chain is built from TRBV10-3 and TRBJ2-1; perhaps D is TRBD1 or TRBD2 (5 bases each). V lost 8 bases and J lost 7, with 18 bases in between. The CDR3 runs to 14 residues. Looked up from germline, CDR1 is ENHRY and CDR2 is SYGVKD. The CDR3 is CAISRDDWSNEQFF. DNA for the CDR3: TGTGCCATCTCCCGGGACGACTGGTCGAATGAGCAGTTCTTC.

This clonotype was picked up a small number of times. V gene TRBV14 combines with J gene TRBJ1-1; D is unresolved. The CDR3 runs to 17 residues. The germline gives CDR1 SGHDN, CDR2 FVKESK. The V end lost 7 bases, the J end lost 2 bases, and 23 bases lay between the germline ends. The CDR3 sequence is CASKLVSGVKVNTEAFF. DNA of the CDR3: TGTGCCAGCAAACTAGTCTCCGGGGTCAAGGTTAACACTGAAGCTTTCTTT. Full variable domain (remainder filled in from reference TRBV14 and TRBJ1-1): EAGVTQFPSHSVIEKGQTVTLRCDPISGHDNLYWYRRVMGKEIKFLLHFVKESKQDESGMPNNRFLAERTGGTYSTLKVQPAELEDSGVYFCASKLVSGVKVNTEAFFGQGTRLTVV.

V usage is TRBV7-9 and J usage is TRBJ2-7, with D tentatively TRBD2 (8 bases). The CDR3 consists of 15 residues. Germline V gene lookup returns CDR1 SEHNR and CDR2 FQNEAQ (reference sequence). The germline V and J ends were trimmed by 5 bases and 6 bases, with 20 bases remaining between them. CDR3 loop: CASSRGGAGGLEQYF. CDR3 nucleotide sequence: TGTGCCAGCAGCCGGGGGGGGGCAGGGGGTCTCGAGCAGTACTTC.

This clonotype was seen only a few times. The chain recombines TRBV30 with TRBJ1-1, with 7 bases matching TRBD1. The J segment lost 6 bases and the V segment lost 7 bases, leaving 8 bases of the junction unmatched. This CDR3 comprises 12 residues. The V gene's germline CDR1 is GTSNPN and CDR2 SVGIG (reference sequence). CDR3 DNA: TGTGCCTCCCGCCGGGACAGCCCTGAAGCTTTCTTT. Protein sequence: CASRRDSPEAFF.

This clonotype came up many times. This chain uses TRBV5-1 with TRBJ2-7, with D perhaps matching TRBD1 (5 bases). The V end lost 0 bases, the J end lost 3 bases, and 16 bases lay between the germline ends. CDR1 is SGHRS and CDR2 is YFSETQ in the germline V gene. The CDR3 consists of 16 residues. CDR3 residues: CASSLASGQSFYEQYF. In DNA form, the CDR3 reads TGCGCCAGCAGCTTGGCCTCAGGGCAGTCTTTCTACGAGCAGTACTTC.

The chain carries TRBV4-1 and TRBJ1-1; D might be TRBD1 (5 bases). This CDR3 spans 16 amino acids. Deletions cut 7 bases from V and 1 base from J, with 19 bases between. Per the germline V gene, CDR1 is MGHRA and CDR2 is YSYEKL. The CDR3 sequence: CASTLGENWRNTEAFF. CDR3 bases: TGCGCCAGCACCCTGGGGGAAAATTGGCGGAACACTGAAGCTTTCTTT.

This clonotype has a count of ten or more. J is TRBJ1-1 and V is TRBV29-1, with D hard to call. The CDR3 is made up of 13 amino acids. The germline V gene has CDR1 SQVTM and CDR2 ANQGSEA. Trimming removed 8 bases from V and 4 bases from J, with 17 bases in between. CDR3 DNA: TGCAGCCATCGCCGGGTCGGGAGCACTGAAGCTTTCTTT. This gives the protein CSHRRVGSTEAFF.

A word on this clonotype: Sequence at one end of the junction differs from germline and may be a read error. The V and J genes are TRBV6-6 and TRBJ2-6, with a tentative D call TRBD1 (5 bases). Germline lookup yields CDR1 MNHNY and CDR2 SVGAGI (reference sequence). This CDR3 spans 16 amino acids. The CDR3 nucleotides read TGTGCCAGCAGTTTGACAAGAGCCTCTGGGGCCAACGTCCGGACTTTC. Residues: CASSLTRASGANVRTF.

This clonotype has a handful of counts. A much larger clone differs by one base, so this may be a read error. The chain links TRBV5-1 to TRBJ2-1, with D possibly TRBD1 on 5 matching bases. The CDR3 totals 14 residues. Germline V CDR1 and CDR2: SGHRS, YFSETQ. V lost 3 bases to trimming and J lost 5 bases, with 12 bases between them. CDR3 sequence (DNA): TGCGCCAGCAGCTGGGTAGGGGCTAACAATGAGCAGTTCTTC. Encoded protein: CASSWVGANNEQFF.

The V and J genes are TRBV20-1 and TRBJ2-1; 11 bases align to TRBD2. The CDR3 loop spans 20 amino acids. The germline V gene has CDR1 DFQATT and CDR2 SNEGSKA (reference sequence). V was clipped by 0 bases and J by 2 bases; unmatched bases: 15. CDR3 DNA: TGCAGTGCTAGAGATATTGCTCTAGCGGGGGGACCTGTAACCTACAATGAGCAGTTCTTC. It codes for CSARDIALAGGPVTYNEQFF.

This rearrangement joins TRBV9 to TRBJ1-1; no clear D. Between the trimmed V and J ends, which lost 4 bases and 5 bases, there was a span of 15 bases. CDR1 and CDR2 (germline): SGDLS, YYNGEE. The CDR3 is 14 amino acids. CDR3 amino acids: CASSRNTAGTEAFF. The CDR3 nucleotides are TGTGCCAGCAGCCGTAACACCGCGGGGACTGAAGCTTTCTTT.

The V gene is TRBV19, the J gene TRBJ1-1; a weak D match, TRBD1 (5 bases). The germline CDR1 and CDR2 sequences are LNHDA and SQIVND (reference sequence). The ends were cut back, 7 bases at V and 0 bases at J, with 12 bases in the middle. There are 14 residues in the CDR3. CDR3 sequence (DNA): TGTGCCAGTACCACAGGTCACATGAACACTGAAGCTTTCTTT. Its translation is CASTTGHMNTEAFF.

The rearrangement joins TRBV11-2 to TRBJ1-2; weak D call: TRBD1 (6 bases). Looked up from germline, CDR1 is SGHAT and CDR2 is FQNNGV. The CDR3 is 16 amino acids. The germline V and J ends were trimmed by 4 bases and 4 bases, with 19 bases remaining between them. As DNA, the CDR3 is TGTGCCAGCAGCTCCCGTTGGACAGTCACTAGCTATGGCTACACCTTC. Translated: CASSSRWTVTSYGYTF.

This clonotype appeared many times. This sequence joins TRBV28 and TRBJ2-5; TRBD1 might be the D (6 bases). Germline CDR1 and CDR2: MDHEN and SYDVKM. This CDR3 region has 16 residues. The germline V and J ends were trimmed by 7 bases and 1 base, with 19 bases remaining between them. The CDR3 here is CASTPQGLRIQETQYF. The CDR3 coding sequence is TGTGCCAGCACTCCCCAGGGGTTAAGGATCCAAGAGACCCAGTACTTC.

The V and J genes are TRBV2 and TRBJ2-5, with 9 bases identical to TRBD2. The CDR3 is made up of 16 amino acids. V dropped 8 bases and J dropped 5; count of bases not matched to a gene: 15. CDR1 SNHLY and CDR2 FYNNEI come from the germline V gene. The chain's CDR3 is CASDRLAATSVETQYF. CDR3 in DNA: TGTGCCAGCGACAGACTAGCGGCCACGTCTGTGGAGACCCAGTACTTC.

The V call is TRBV7-9, the J call TRBJ2-4; 10 bases are a match to TRBD2. The end of the DNA aligns better with TRBJ2-7, so the J call may be wrong. This CDR3 contains 16 residues. The germline V gene encodes CDR1 SEHNR and CDR2 FQNEAQ (reference sequence). The DNA of the CDR3 is TGTGCCAGCAGCCCAGGGGGTCTAGCGGGGGCCTACGAGCAGTACTTC. Translated, it gives CASSPGGLAGAYEQYF.

The chain employs TRBV28 and TRBJ1-4; unclear D gene. V was clipped by 8 bases and J by 8 bases, with 12 bases between them. From germline, CDR1 is MDHEN and CDR2 SYDVKM. The CDR3 is 12 amino acids. CDR3 DNA sequence: TGTGCCAGCGCCTCGGGCAGCGAAAAACTGTTTTTT. Translated, it gives CASASGSEKLFF.

The chain links TRBV5-1 to TRBJ2-3, with 12 bases lining up with TRBD2. The CDR3 consists of 17 residues. Germline V gives CDR1 SGHRS, CDR2 YFSETQ. The ends lost 4 bases at V and 1 base at J; junction bases unmatched: 7. The CDR3 protein is CASSKEPSGGGTDTQYF. The CDR3, as DNA: TGCGCCAGCAGCAAAGAACCTAGCGGGGGGGGCACAGATACGCAGTATTTT.